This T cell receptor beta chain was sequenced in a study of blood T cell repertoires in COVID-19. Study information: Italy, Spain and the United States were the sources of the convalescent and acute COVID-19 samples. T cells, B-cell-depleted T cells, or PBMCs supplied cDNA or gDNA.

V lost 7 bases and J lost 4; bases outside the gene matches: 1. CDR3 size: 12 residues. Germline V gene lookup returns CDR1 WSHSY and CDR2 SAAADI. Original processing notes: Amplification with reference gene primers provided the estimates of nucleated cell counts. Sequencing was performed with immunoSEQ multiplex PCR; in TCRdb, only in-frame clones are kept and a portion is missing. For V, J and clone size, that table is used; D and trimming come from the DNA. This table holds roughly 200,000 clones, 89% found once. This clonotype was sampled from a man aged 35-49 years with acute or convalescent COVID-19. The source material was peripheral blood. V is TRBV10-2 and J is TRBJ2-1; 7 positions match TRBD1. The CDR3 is CASTGQYNEQFF. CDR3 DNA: TGCGCCAGCACGGGACAGTACAATGAGCAGTTCTTC.